This TCR beta chain was sequenced for a study of regulatory T cells in long-lasting Graves disease. Described time point: newly diagnosed GD, antithyroid drugs for less than 3 months. Researchers made the TCR library from RNA that was extracted from PBMCs. This CDR3 comprises 13 residues. V shed 6 bases and J shed 4 bases, with 10 bases lying between them. Through Arm-PCR of CDR3 regions and iRepertoire HTBI primers, TCR beta libraries were built. TCRdb re-called the multiplex PCR reads through MiXCR, storing one row per CDR3 protein. The data contain roughly 500,000 distinct CDR3 sequences, 13% of them singletons. These data were also reused for a study on T cells in Graves' hyperthyroidism and ophthalmopathy. That report adds: Together with thyroid ultrasound, orbital computed tomography, serum thyroxine and TRAb, clinical symptoms were used for diagnoses. The HTBI primer set served for first-round RT-PCR of the TCR CDR3.

This chain links TRBV12-3 or TRBV12-4 with TRBJ1-5; perhaps TRBD1 as D (5 bases). This sample comprised peripheral blood mononuclear cells (PBMCs), obtained at new diagnosis, from a patient treated with antithyroid drugs. This TCR was sampled from a man younger than 40 with Graves disease. CDR3 nucleotides: TGTGCCAGCAGGTTGGACACGAATCAGCCCCAGCATTTT. Amino acid sequence: CASRLDTNQPQHF.